These T cell receptor beta chains were read from a single sample in a study of blood T cell repertoires in COVID-19. Sequencing used immunoSEQ multiplex PCR; TCRdb keeps in-frame clones, though not all of them. Of over 75,000 clones in the sample, nearly 90% were seen once. What was sequenced was peripheral blood. These receptor sequences come from a woman of 80 years or more with active COVID-19. CDR3s include the opening cysteine and the closing phenylalanine or tryptophan. Each record gives: CDR3 length, J gene, V gene, D gene, clone size, CDR3 DNA, CDR3 protein. A D gene is named only where the DNA matches it firmly. A row's size may be missing; if present it is once, few, many or a size class.

CDR3 length: 16; J gene: TRBJ1-4; V gene: TRBV19; D gene: TRBD1; clone size: .; CDR3 DNA: TGTGCCAGTAGTTTTGACAGGGAGCGATCTAATGAAAAACTGTTTTTT; CDR3 protein: CASSFDRERSNEKLFF
CDR3 length: 15; J gene: TRBJ2-7; V gene: TRBV3-1/TRBV3-2; D gene: TRBD2; clone size: .; CDR3 DNA: TGTGCCAGCAGCCAAGGGGCTAGCGGAACCTACGAGCAGTACTTC; CDR3 protein: CASSQGASGTYEQYF
CDR3 length: 14; J gene: TRBJ2-7; V gene: TRBV29-1; D gene: TRBD2; clone size: .; CDR3 DNA: TGCAGCGTTCGGAATAGCGGGAGTTTTAGGGAGCAGTACTTC; CDR3 protein: CSVRNSGSFREQYF
CDR3 length: 14; J gene: TRBJ1-1; V gene: TRBV5-4; D gene: .; clone size: .; CDR3 DNA: TGTGCCAGCAGCTTGGAGCAGGGTGGCACTGAAGCTTTCTTT; CDR3 protein: CASSLEQGGTEAFF
CDR3 length: 16; J gene: TRBJ2-1; V gene: TRBV19; D gene: TRBD1; clone size: .; CDR3 DNA: TGTGCCAGTAGTCCACTCCCACAGGGGGCTGTCAATGAGCAGTTCTTC; CDR3 protein: CASSPLPQGAVNEQFF
CDR3 length: 15; J gene: TRBJ1-5; V gene: TRBV18; D gene: .; clone size: once; CDR3 DNA: TGTGCCAGCTCCCTCGGACAGATGGGCAATCAGCCCCAGCATTTT; CDR3 protein: CASSLGQMGNQPQHF
CDR3 length: 17; J gene: TRBJ2-3; V gene: TRBV7-2; D gene: .; clone size: .; CDR3 DNA: TGTGCCAGCAGCTTAGGGTTTTCTTGGGCCAACACAGATACGCAGTATTTT; CDR3 protein: CASSLGFSWANTDTQYF
CDR3 length: 18; J gene: TRBJ2-6; V gene: TRBV7-3; D gene: TRBD2; clone size: .; CDR3 DNA: TGTGCCAGCAGGGGACTAGCGGGAGACCTCTCTGGGGCCAACGTCCTGACTTTC; CDR3 protein: CASRGLAGDLSGANVLTF
CDR3 length: 10; J gene: TRBJ2-1; V gene: TRBV28; D gene: .; clone size: .; CDR3 DNA: TGTGCCAGCATGAGGGATGAGCAGTTCTTC; CDR3 protein: CASMRDEQFF
CDR3 length: 14; J gene: TRBJ2-7; V gene: TRBV7-2; D gene: .; clone size: .; CDR3 DNA: TGTGCCAGCAGCTTAACGGGATTATCGGTGGAGCAGTACTTC; CDR3 protein: CASSLTGLSVEQYF
CDR3 length: 15; J gene: TRBJ2-3; V gene: TRBV9; D gene: .; clone size: .; CDR3 DNA: TGTGCCAGCAGCCCCCCGAGCTTTTGGACAGATACGCAGTATTTT; CDR3 protein: CASSPPSFWTDTQYF
CDR3 length: 13; J gene: TRBJ1-1; V gene: TRBV10-3; D gene: .; clone size: once; CDR3 DNA: TGTGCCTCGAGGGAGATTCTGAACACTGAAGCTTTCTTT; CDR3 protein: CASREILNTEAFF
CDR3 length: 16; J gene: TRBJ2-3; V gene: TRBV10-3; D gene: TRBD1; clone size: .; CDR3 DNA: TGTGCCATCAGTTTTGAGCAGGGGGCCGGCACAGATACGCAGTATTTT; CDR3 protein: CAISFEQGAGTDTQYF
CDR3 length: 17; J gene: TRBJ2-7; V gene: TRBV7-9; D gene: TRBD1; clone size: .; CDR3 DNA: TGTGCCAGCAGCTCGAGACTGTCCGGGACAGGCTCCTACGAGCAGTACTTC; CDR3 protein: CASSSRLSGTGSYEQYF
CDR3 length: 14; J gene: TRBJ2-1; V gene: TRBV10-3; D gene: TRBD1; clone size: .; CDR3 DNA: TGTGCCATCAGTGGACCAAGGGGGCAGTATGAGCAGTTCTTC; CDR3 protein: CAISGPRGQYEQFF
CDR3 length: 15; J gene: TRBJ1-4; V gene: TRBV28; D gene: TRBD1; clone size: .; CDR3 DNA: TGTGCCAGCAGTCCGGGGGACAGGGGGACTGAAAAACTGTTTTTT; CDR3 protein: CASSPGDRGTEKLFF
CDR3 length: 19; J gene: TRBJ1-6; V gene: TRBV3-1/TRBV3-2; D gene: .; clone size: .; CDR3 DNA: TGTGCCAGCAGCCAAGCAAAATTTTGGGGCCCTTTTGGGGATTCACCCCTCCACTTT; CDR3 protein: CASSQAKFWGPFGDSPLHF
CDR3 length: 18; J gene: TRBJ2-1; V gene: TRBV21-1; D gene: .; clone size: .; CDR3 DNA: TGTGCCAGCAGACAAAAACTACCGCCGAGCGGGAGGGCAAATGAGCAGTTCTTC; CDR3 protein: CASRQKLPPSGRANEQFF
CDR3 length: 14; J gene: TRBJ1-2; V gene: TRBV12-2; D gene: .; clone size: .; CDR3 DNA: TGTGCAAGTCGCCAAATGGGACAGTCCGAGGGCTACACCTTC; CDR3 protein: CASRQMGQSEGYTF
CDR3 length: 15; J gene: TRBJ2-1; V gene: TRBV5-8; D gene: TRBD2; clone size: .; CDR3 DNA: TGTGCCAGCAGTCAGGGACTAGCAGATTACAATGAGCAGTTCTTC; CDR3 protein: CASSQGLADYNEQFF
CDR3 length: 14; J gene: TRBJ1-6; V gene: TRBV5-1; D gene: .; clone size: .; CDR3 DNA: TGCGCCAGCAGTTATGGACAGAAGGATTCACCCCTCCACTTT; CDR3 protein: CASSYGQKDSPLHF
CDR3 length: 14; J gene: TRBJ2-3; V gene: TRBV5-8; D gene: TRBD1; clone size: .; CDR3 DNA: TGTGCCATACGGGGACAGACTAGCACAGATACGCAGTATTTT; CDR3 protein: CAIRGQTSTDTQYF
CDR3 length: 12; J gene: TRBJ1-1; V gene: TRBV29-1; D gene: .; clone size: .; CDR3 DNA: TGCAGCGTTGGAGGATTGGGGGGGAAAGCTTTCTTT; CDR3 protein: CSVGGLGGKAFF
CDR3 length: 15; J gene: TRBJ2-7; V gene: TRBV13; D gene: TRBD1; clone size: .; CDR3 DNA: TGTGCCAGCAGCTCCTCCCGACAGGGCACCCTCGAGCAGTACTTC; CDR3 protein: CASSSSRQGTLEQYF
CDR3 length: 16; J gene: TRBJ2-2; V gene: TRBV9; D gene: .; clone size: once; CDR3 DNA: TGTGCCAGCAGCCCTCGGGACTTGCCGAACACCGGGGAGCTGTTTTTT; CDR3 protein: CASSPRDLPNTGELFF
CDR3 length: 15; J gene: TRBJ2-3; V gene: TRBV27; D gene: TRBD2; clone size: .; CDR3 DNA: TGTGCCAGCACCAAACTAGCGGGAGGCGCAGATACGCAGTATTTT; CDR3 protein: CASTKLAGGADTQYF
CDR3 length: 14; J gene: TRBJ2-1; V gene: TRBV24-1; D gene: .; clone size: .; CDR3 DNA: TGTGCCACCAGTGACCCCGCTAGGGGGTATGAGCAGTTCTTC; CDR3 protein: CATSDPARGYEQFF
CDR3 length: 15; J gene: TRBJ2-1; V gene: TRBV9; D gene: TRBD2; clone size: .; CDR3 DNA: TGTGCCAGCAGCCCGAGACTAGCGTCGGGTTCTGAGCAGTTCTTC; CDR3 protein: CASSPRLASGSEQFF
CDR3 length: 16; J gene: TRBJ2-7; V gene: TRBV7-8; D gene: TRBD2; clone size: .; CDR3 DNA: TGTGCCAGCAGCCCACCGGGACTAGCGGGAGGGTACGAGCAGTACTTC; CDR3 protein: CASSPPGLAGGYEQYF
CDR3 length: 16; J gene: TRBJ2-1; V gene: TRBV5-4; D gene: TRBD2; clone size: .; CDR3 DNA: TGTGCCAGCAGCCGGGGACTAGCGGGATCCTACAATGAGCAGTTCTTC; CDR3 protein: CASSRGLAGSYNEQFF
CDR3 length: 14; J gene: TRBJ2-3; V gene: TRBV6-4; D gene: .; clone size: once; CDR3 DNA: TGTGCCAGCAGTGAAACGGCGGGTCGAGATACGCAGTATTTT; CDR3 protein: CASSETAGRDTQYF
CDR3 length: 16; J gene: TRBJ2-3; V gene: TRBV4-2; D gene: .; clone size: .; CDR3 DNA: TGTGCCAGCAGCCAAGAACGGACTCCCCCTTGGGATACGCAGTATTTT; CDR3 protein: CASSQERTPPWDTQYF
CDR3 length: 14; J gene: TRBJ2-1; V gene: TRBV29-1; D gene: .; clone size: .; CDR3 DNA: TGCAGCGCAACTCCGGCGGCGCCCGACAATGAGCAGTTCTTC; CDR3 protein: CSATPAAPDNEQFF
CDR3 length: 15; J gene: TRBJ2-1; V gene: TRBV4-3; D gene: .; clone size: .; CDR3 DNA: TGCGCCAGCAGCCAACAAGGACAGCCCTACAATGAGCAGTTCTTC; CDR3 protein: CASSQQGQPYNEQFF
CDR3 length: 15; J gene: TRBJ2-2; V gene: TRBV7-9; D gene: TRBD2; clone size: .; CDR3 DNA: TGTGCCAGCGGCACTAGCGGGAGGCGCGCCGGGGAGCTGTTTTTT; CDR3 protein: CASGTSGRRAGELFF
CDR3 length: 17; J gene: TRBJ2-3; V gene: TRBV7-8; D gene: TRBD2; clone size: .; CDR3 DNA: TGTGCCAGCAGCTTATTAAGCGGGAGGGCCCTGTGGTATACGCAGTATTTT; CDR3 protein: CASSLLSGRALWYTQYF
CDR3 length: 13; J gene: TRBJ2-3; V gene: TRBV5-1; D gene: .; clone size: .; CDR3 DNA: TGCGCCAGCAGTCCGGGGTATGGAGATACGCAGTATTTT; CDR3 protein: CASSPGYGDTQYF
CDR3 length: 13; J gene: TRBJ2-7; V gene: TRBV18; D gene: .; clone size: .; CDR3 DNA: TGTGCCAGCTCACCAGGAGGGATCCGCGAGCAGTACTTC; CDR3 protein: CASSPGGIREQYF
CDR3 length: 15; J gene: TRBJ2-1; V gene: TRBV28; D gene: .; clone size: .; CDR3 DNA: TGTGCCAGCAGTTTCAGGGGCAGGATATACAATGAGCAGTTCTTC; CDR3 protein: CASSFRGRIYNEQFF
CDR3 length: 13; J gene: TRBJ2-1; V gene: TRBV6-2/TRBV6-3; D gene: .; clone size: .; CDR3 DNA: TGTGCCAGCAGTACTCACAGGGACAATGAGCAGTTCTTC; CDR3 protein: CASSTHRDNEQFF
CDR3 length: 19; J gene: TRBJ1-4; V gene: TRBV14; D gene: .; clone size: .; CDR3 DNA: TGTGCCAGCAGCCAATCAACGCTTTCCCACAGGGCAACTAATGAAAAACTGTTTTTT; CDR3 protein: CASSQSTLSHRATNEKLFF
CDR3 length: 14; J gene: TRBJ2-7; V gene: TRBV5-4; D gene: TRBD2; clone size: .; CDR3 DNA: TGTGCCAGCAGCCCGGGACTAGCGGAATACGAGCAGTACTTC; CDR3 protein: CASSPGLAEYEQYF
CDR3 length: 13; J gene: TRBJ1-1; V gene: TRBV11-2; D gene: .; clone size: .; CDR3 DNA: TGTGCCAGCAGCTTTAACCGAGGAACTGAAGCTTTCTTT; CDR3 protein: CASSFNRGTEAFF